This T cell receptor (beta chain) was captured by sequencing in a study of blood T cell repertoires in COVID-19. Across the whole study: Researchers got acute and convalescent COVID-19 samples from the United States, Italy and Spain. The cDNA or gDNA used as material had been derived from T cells, B-cell-depleted T cells, or PBMCs.

Libraries were prepared by immunoSEQ multiplex PCR; TCRdb keeps only in-frame clonotypes and omits some of them. The sample has roughly 54,000 clones; more than 75% are singletons. Sample: peripheral blood. The receptor's source is a woman between 55 and 75 years old with acute or convalescent COVID-19.

The CDR3 region is CSVEQIGRAFF. DNA of the CDR3: TGCAGCGTTGAACAGATTGGGAGAGCTTTCTTT. The genes are TRBV29-1 and TRBJ1-1; D is unclear. Germline V gene lookup returns CDR1 SQVTM and CDR2 ANQGSEA. The V and J ends lost 2 bases and 10 bases respectively, with 11 bases between them. CDR3 length equals 11 residues.